Sequencing of this TCR beta chain was carried out in a study of graft-versus-host responses after intestinal transplantation. The wider study: Induction using anti-thymocyte globulin, followed by tacrolimus and steroids for about three years, was given to all recipients.

Trimming removed 3 bases from V and 8 bases from J, with 11 bases in between. This CDR3 is built from 12 residues. The V gene's germline CDR1 is SGHNT and CDR2 YYREEE (reference sequence). TCRdb keeps only in-frame clones here, not all; method: immunoSEQ multiplex PCR. This sample has under 80,000 clones, with 92% found just once. Here the sequenced sample was PBMCs, taken 98 days after intestinal transplantation. The chain couples TRBV5-4 to TRBJ1-2, with TRBD1 as a possible D gene (5 bases). The origin of this receptor is a human patient who received an intestinal transplant, so some T cells may come from the graft donor. CDR3 DNA: TGTGCCAGCAGCTGGGGTGGGGACGGCTACACCTTC. As protein: CASSWGGDGYTF.